The source of this T cell receptor (beta chain) is a study of human T cells and chemical hapten exposure. The time point here: patch test 3, about 24 weeks after DPC sensitization. Treatment defined: therapeutic diphenylcyclopropenone sensitization with weekly scalp DPC. Only a few counts were recorded for this clonotype. One entry per CDR3 protein results from TCRdb running MiXCR on the RACE reads. The sample has around 150,000 distinct CDR3 sequences, 28% seen once; the top ten hold roughly 2%. This TCR was sampled from a woman between 18 and 29 years old with alopecia areata. Some clones in this sample may be carry-over from other donors' samples. The material sequenced was whole blood, taken in connection with sensitization to the hapten diphenylcyclopropenone (DPC).

The CDR3 DNA sequence: TGTGCCAGCAGCGTAGAGGAGGGGATGAGGACTGAAGCTTTCTTT. Residues: CASSVEEGMRTEAFF. The chain links TRBV9 to TRBJ1-1; possible D gene TRBD1, 5 bases. This CDR3 has 15 amino acids. Trimming left V 0 bases short and J 5 bases short, with 14 bases between. The germline V gene encodes CDR1 SGDLS and CDR2 YYNGEE.